A single sample is the source of the 14 T cell receptor beta chains below, sequenced in a study of cytomegalovirus exposure and HLA in healthy donors. A multiplex PCR was run with 60 Vbeta primers and 13 Jbeta primers. Assay used: immunoSEQ multiplex PCR; TCRdb lists only in-frame clones, some missing. Of fewer than 150,000 clones listed, over 65% are singletons. Sample: PBMCs. The source is a male donor in good health and CMV-seronegative.

The count of this clone is one. The chain uses TRBV27 and TRBJ2-6; D perhaps matches TRBD2 (6 bases). Per the germline V gene, CDR1 is MNHEY and CDR2 is SMNVEV (reference sequence). V was clipped by 5 bases and J by 3 bases, with 8 bases between them. The CDR3 covers 14 residues. As DNA, the CDR3 is TGTGCCAGCAGTGCGGGGATTGGGGCCAACGTCCTGACTTTC. Amino acid sequence: CASSAGIGANVLTF.

This CDR3 reads CASSTGGSLRVGYTF. CDR3 sequence (DNA): TGTGCCAGTAGTACCGGCGGAAGCCTTCGGGTTGGCTACACCTTC. The chain combines TRBV19 with TRBJ1-2; D is unresolved. The CDR3 extends over 15 amino acids. Germline CDR1 reads LNHDA; CDR2 reads SQIVND (reference sequence). V lost 4 bases, J lost 7 bases, and 19 bases lay in between.

The gene calls are TRBV6-1 and TRBJ2-5; 9 bases are shared with TRBD2. J was trimmed by 5 bases and V by 5 bases; bases with no gene match: 6. The CDR3 is 14 residues long. The germline CDR1 and CDR2 sequences are MNHNS and SASEGT. The CDR3 protein is CASSPRGLAETQYF. The CDR3 DNA is TGTGCCAGCAGTCCTAGGGGACTAGCCGAGACCCAGTACTTC.

This clone was seen a few times. Other DNA sequences in this sample translate to the same CDR3. The chain uses TRBV5-6 and TRBJ2-1; 8 positions match TRBD2. This CDR3 is built from 14 residues. V shed 0 bases, J shed 6 bases, and the junction held 2 bases outside the gene matches. Germline CDR1 reads SGHDT; CDR2 reads YYEEEE. The CDR3: CASSLAGGPNEQFF. In nucleotides, the CDR3 is TGTGCCAGCAGCTTGGCGGGAGGGCCCAATGAGCAGTTCTTC. The full variable domain, completed using reference TRBV5-6 and TRBJ2-1, is DAGVTQSPTHLIKTRGQQVTLRCSPKSGHDTVSWYQQALGQGPQFIFQYYEEEERQRGNFPDRFSGHQFPNYSSELNVNALLLGDSALYLCASSLAGGPNEQFFGPGTRLTVL.

The CDR3 region has the DNA TGCGCCAGCAGCCCGTTTGCTTTTCTCGGGACAGGGGGCCAAACAACCGGGGAGCTGTTTTTT. Amino acids: CASSPFAFLGTGGQTTGELFF. This chain connects TRBV4-3 to TRBJ2-2; TRBD1 matches at 12 bases. Unmatched junction bases numbered 20, after V lost 4 bases and J lost 5 bases. This CDR3 contains 21 residues. CDR1 LGHNA and CDR2 YSLEER come from the germline V gene.

The genes are TRBV19 and TRBJ2-7; the match to TRBD1 covers 10 bases. Germline CDR1 LNHDA, CDR2 SQIVND (reference sequence). This CDR3 is built from 15 residues. V lost 1 base and J lost 0; bases outside the gene matches: 0. The CDR3 sequence is CASSIGTGGSYEQYF. The CDR3 DNA reads TGTGCCAGTAGTATAGGGACAGGGGGCTCCTACGAGCAGTACTTC.

The V call is TRBV5-1, the J call TRBJ2-7; 8 nucleotides line up with TRBD2. The CDR3 contains 15 residues. V was pared by 4 bases and J by 3 bases, with 9 bases of the junction left unmatched. Germline-derived CDR1 and CDR2 are SGHRS and YFSETQ. The CDR3 DNA follows: TGCGCCAGCAGCACCGGACTAGCCAGCGACTACGAGCAGTACTTC. Encoded protein: CASSTGLASDYEQYF.

The chain recombines TRBV4-3 with TRBJ2-3, with D unresolved. Germline CDR1 is LGHNA and CDR2 is YSLEER. This CDR3 comprises 18 residues. Trimming shortened V by 1 base and J by 3 bases, and 20 bases separated the two germline ends. CDR3 coding DNA: TGCGCCAGCAGCCAAGGAGGCCCACCACCTTTACGGACAGATACGCAGTATTTT. Translating it yields CASSQGGPPPLRTDTQYF.

The chain recombines TRBV7-2 with TRBJ2-7; a weak D match, TRBD2 (6 bases). Trimming left V 4 bases short and J 4 bases short, with 11 bases between. The CDR3 has 13 residues. Germline V lookup: CDR1 SGHTA, CDR2 FQGNSA. CDR3 in amino acids: CASSSGGAYEQYF. DNA of the CDR3: TGTGCCAGCAGCTCTGGCGGGGCTTACGAGCAGTACTTC.

The rearrangement joins TRBV18 to TRBJ2-2, with D possibly TRBD2 on 7 matching bases. Germline CDR1 and CDR2: KGHSH and LQKENI. The germline V and J ends were trimmed by 6 bases and 5 bases, with 22 bases remaining between them. The CDR3 is 17 amino acids. DNA for the CDR3: TGTGCCAGCTCCCCTAAGGAGGCAGGGGAGGGAACCGGGGAGCTGTTTTTT. This gives the protein CASSPKEAGEGTGELFF.

The chain links TRBV19 to TRBJ2-1, with D perhaps matching TRBD1 (6 bases). V was pared by 5 bases and J by 8 bases, with 13 bases between. The CDR3 has 13 amino acids. Germline V gene data show CDR1 as LNHDA and CDR2 as SQIVND (reference sequence). The CDR3 sequence is CASSRTPGDEQFF. DNA for the CDR3: TGTGCCAGTAGTCGGACCCCAGGGGATGAGCAGTTCTTC.

Only a few counts were recorded for this clone. The rearrangement joins TRBV6-5 to TRBJ2-7; D is uncertain. Trimming cost V 4 bases and J 2 bases, with 12 bases left between them. This CDR3 region has 14 residues. Germline values: CDR1 MNHEY, CDR2 SVGAGI. The CDR3 DNA sequence: TGTGCCAGCAGTTGGTCCCGGAGCACCTACGAGCAGTACTTC. This translates into CASSWSRSTYEQYF.

The sample holds one count of this clone. V gene TRBV18 combines with J gene TRBJ2-7; tentative D call: TRBD2 (5 bases). Germline V gives CDR1 KGHSH, CDR2 LQKENI. The V end lost 3 bases, the J end lost 5 bases, and 17 bases lay between the germline ends. This CDR3 has 15 amino acids. The DNA of the CDR3 is TGTGCCAGCTCACCGAGGGCGGGCCACCTTAACGAGCAGTACTTC. Its translation: CASSPRAGHLNEQYF.

V is TRBV6-5 and J is TRBJ2-7; TRBD2 aligns across 8 bases. This CDR3 is built from 12 residues. CDR1 is MNHEY and CDR2 is SVGAGI in the germline V gene. This chain's CDR3 is CADLASGYEQYF. The CDR3 bases are TGTGCTGACCTGGCTAGCGGGTACGAGCAGTACTTC.